The 25 T cell receptor beta chains listed next were all sequenced from one sample in a study of blood T cell repertoires in COVID-19. The protocol was immunoSEQ multiplex PCR, while the TCRdb copy is restricted to in-frame clones and leaves out a portion. The sample lists around 190,000 clones; 88% were seen once. Sequencing was performed on peripheral blood. Receptors were obtained from a man in his fifties with COVID-19, enrolled during active disease.

This rearrangement joins TRBV6-5 to TRBJ2-2; D possibly corresponds to TRBD1 (6 bases). This CDR3 has 15 amino acids. Between the trimmed V and J ends, which lost 3 bases and 7 bases, there was a span of 15 bases. Germline CDR1 is MNHEY and CDR2 is SVGAGI. This CDR3 is CASSYGGPLGGELFF. CDR3 DNA: TGTGCCAGCAGTTATGGGGGCCCCTTAGGCGGGGAGCTGTTTTTT.

The genes are TRBV5-1 and TRBJ2-3, with 8 bases aligning to TRBD2. The CDR3 loop spans 15 amino acids. V trimming: 3 bases; J trimming: 5 bases; junction bases outside the gene matches: 8. Germline-derived CDR1 and CDR2 are SGHRS and YFSETQ. CDR3 sequence: CASSSPAGVIDTQYF. The CDR3 coding sequence is TGCGCCAGCAGCTCCCCAGCGGGAGTGATAGATACGCAGTATTTT.

This clone was observed a single time. The chain links TRBV6-5 to TRBJ1-2; 9 bases map to TRBD1. Germline loops: CDR1 MNHEY, CDR2 SVGAGI. The CDR3 loop spans 14 amino acids. J was trimmed by 6 bases and V by 6 bases; bases with no gene match: 8. The CDR3 sequence is CASRVTGGKDGYTF. CDR3 nucleotide sequence: TGTGCCAGCAGGGTAACAGGGGGCAAGGATGGCTACACCTTC.

The chain is built from TRBV7-3 and TRBJ2-1, with D maybe TRBD2 (5 bases). This CDR3 has 14 amino acids. V was trimmed by 2 bases and J by 5 bases, leaving 10 bases between them. CDR1 is SGHTA and CDR2 is FQGTGA in the germline V gene. CDR3 sequence reads: CASSLLSGNNEQFF. The CDR3 DNA sequence: TGTGCCAGCAGCTTATTGAGCGGCAACAATGAGCAGTTCTTC.

V gene TRBV5-6 combines with J gene TRBJ2-7; 10 bases align to TRBD1. CDR1 and CDR2 from the germline V gene are SGHDT and YYEEEE. J lost 5 bases, V lost 1 base, and 9 bases had no gene match. This CDR3 region has 16 residues. The CDR3: CASSLLSGTGDHEQYF. The CDR3 DNA sequence: TGTGCCAGCAGCTTGTTATCCGGGACAGGGGACCACGAGCAGTACTTC.

The chain employs TRBV28 and TRBJ2-7, with 9 bases fitting TRBD1. The V gene's germline CDR1 is MDHEN and CDR2 SYDVKM. The CDR3 covers 15 residues. J was trimmed by 5 bases and V by 6 bases; bases with no gene match: 11. Here the CDR3 DNA reads TGTGCCAGCAGCGAAACAGGACAGGGGAGCCACGAGCAGTACTTC. It translates to CASSETGQGSHEQYF.

This chain connects TRBV12-3 or TRBV12-4 to TRBJ1-2; D is undetermined. There are 12 residues in the CDR3. V lost 10 bases and J 1 base, leaving 10 bases between the germline ends. This chain's CDR3 is CATSAFNYGYTF. The CDR3 coding sequence is TGTGCCACTAGTGCGTTTAACTATGGCTACACCTTC.

The CDR3 reads CASSLRETDTQYF. CDR3 in DNA: TGTGCCAGCAGCTTACGGGAAACAGATACGCAGTATTTT. J is TRBJ2-3 and V is TRBV11-2; D is possibly TRBD2 (5 bases). This CDR3 contains 13 residues. Germline V gene data show CDR1 as SGHAT and CDR2 as FQNNGV. V was cut by 2 bases and J by 3 bases, with 6 bases left in between.

Details on this clone: Compared with germline, one end of the junction differs, possibly owing to a read error. The chain uses TRBV7-9 and TRBJ2-7, with unresolved D. From germline, CDR1 is SEHNR and CDR2 FQNEAQ (reference sequence). The CDR3 is 12 amino acids. The CDR3 nucleotides read TGTGCCAGCAGCCCAAGCCCCGGCGAGGAGTACTTC. Its protein product is CASSPSPGEEYF.

The chain uses TRBV2 and TRBJ2-3, with 7 bases lining up with TRBD2. Germline CDR1 SNHLY, CDR2 FYNNEI. The trim removed 4 bases at V and 6 bases at J, leaving 1 base unmatched. The CDR3 totals 12 residues. In DNA form, the CDR3 reads TGTGCCAGCAGTGGGGAGGGCGATACGCAGTATTTT. Translated: CASSGEGDTQYF.

The V and J genes are TRBV29-1 and TRBJ2-7; a possible D gene is TRBD1 (6 bases). CDR3 length: 14 residues. V lost 7 bases and J lost 0, with 16 bases in between. Germline CDR1 SQVTM, CDR2 ANQGSEA. CDR3 sequence reads: CSAVTRGTSYEQYF. CDR3 sequence (DNA): TGCAGCGCCGTAACCAGGGGAACCTCCTACGAGCAGTACTTC.

The chain uses TRBV10-1 and TRBJ2-3; 12 bases match TRBD2. Germline V CDR1 and CDR2: WNHNN, SYGVQD (reference sequence). The V segment lost 4 bases and the J segment 0 bases; nucleotides outside the gene matches: 2. This CDR3 is built from 16 residues. This chain's CDR3 is CASSVGTSGSTDTQYF. The DNA for the CDR3 is TGCGCCAGCAGTGTTGGGACTAGCGGGAGCACAGATACGCAGTATTTT.

The chain couples TRBV2 to TRBJ2-7; D may be TRBD1 (6 bases). The CDR3 totals 14 residues. The V and J ends lost 6 bases and 6 bases respectively, with 18 bases between them. Germline lookup yields CDR1 SNHLY and CDR2 FYNNEI. CDR3 sequence: CASRYRGQGGEQYF. The CDR3 DNA is TGTGCCAGCAGGTATAGGGGCCAAGGGGGCGAGCAGTACTTC.

The rearrangement uses TRBV19 and TRBJ2-7, with TRBD1 matching over 9 bases. The CDR3 consists of 17 residues. CDR1 and CDR2 (germline): LNHDA, SQIVND (reference sequence). V trimming: 1 base; J trimming: 3 bases; junction bases outside the gene matches: 10. CDR3 region: CASSIGFLGQGGYEQYF. CDR3 DNA: TGTGCCAGTAGTATAGGTTTCTTGGGACAGGGTGGCTACGAGCAGTACTTC. The complete variable domain, with remaining parts taken from reference TRBV19 and TRBJ2-7, reads DGGITQSPKYLFRKEGQNVTLSCEQNLNHDAMYWYRQDPGQGLRLIYYSQIVNDFQKGDIAEGYSVSREKKESFPLTVTSAQKNPTAFYLCASSIGFLGQGGYEQYFGPGTRLTVT.

The rearrangement links TRBV19 to TRBJ1-1, with D perhaps TRBD1 (5 bases). Germline CDR1 reads LNHDA; CDR2 reads SQIVND (reference sequence). CDR3 length equals 13 residues. V lost 4 bases, J lost 4 bases, and 10 bases lay in between. The CDR3 is CASSTDRFTEAFF. CDR3 sequence (DNA): TGTGCCAGTAGTACCGACAGATTCACTGAAGCTTTCTTT.

This rearrangement joins TRBV6-6 to TRBJ1-3; possibly TRBD1 for D (5 bases). CDR1 and CDR2 (germline): MNHNY, SVGAGI (reference sequence). This CDR3 spans 16 amino acids. V shed 2 bases and J shed 0 bases, with 11 bases lying between them. DNA of the CDR3: TGTGCCAGCAGTTACCCCCCGGACATCTCTGGAAACACCATATATTTT. It yields the protein CASSYPPDISGNTIYF.

This rearrangement joins TRBV2 to TRBJ1-5; the D gene is possibly TRBD1 (5 bases). The germline gives CDR1 SNHLY, CDR2 FYNNEI. The CDR3 sequence is 14 residues long. V was clipped by 3 bases and J by 0 bases, with 6 bases between them. The CDR3 loop is CASSDRVSNQPQHF. CDR3 bases: TGTGCCAGCAGTGACAGGGTTAGCAATCAGCCCCAGCATTTT.

This clone was observed a single time. The chain couples TRBV27 to TRBJ2-2, with a tentative D call TRBD1 (5 bases). V lost 6 bases to trimming and J lost 1 base, with 12 bases between them. This CDR3 comprises 15 residues. Germline V gene data show CDR1 as MNHEY and CDR2 as SMNVEV (reference sequence). CDR3 protein: CASSVITGNTGELFF. The CDR3, as DNA: TGTGCCAGCAGCGTCATAACAGGGAACACCGGGGAGCTGTTTTTT.

The V call is TRBV6-6, the J call TRBJ1-5; no firm D call. The germline V gene has CDR1 MNHNY and CDR2 SVGAGI (reference sequence). The CDR3 length is 14 residues. The germline V and J ends were trimmed by 0 bases and 4 bases, with 7 bases remaining between them. CDR3 coding DNA: TGTGCCAGCAGTTACTCGCGGATAAATCAGCCCCAGCATTTT. It codes for CASSYSRINQPQHF.

J is TRBJ2-1 and V is TRBV7-2; TRBD2 aligns across 13 bases. The CDR3 sequence is 17 residues long. Trimming cost V 5 bases and J 3 bases; bases outside gene matches: 7. Per germline, CDR1 SGHTA and CDR2 FQGNSA. For the CDR3, the DNA is TGTGCCAGCAGCGGGTGGACTAGCGGGGGAAACTACAATGAGCAGTTCTTC. Its protein product is CASSGWTSGGNYNEQFF.

The V call is TRBV29-1, the J call TRBJ2-6, with 9 bases identical to TRBD1. V lost 4 bases to trimming and J lost 1 base; unmatched junction nucleotides: 5. The CDR3 has 16 residues. Per germline, CDR1 SQVTM and CDR2 ANQGSEA. The CDR3 loop is CSVVGQGASGANVLTF. CDR3 DNA: TGCAGCGTTGTGGGACAGGGAGCGTCTGGGGCCAACGTCCTGACTTTC.

This chain links TRBV10-3 with TRBJ2-1; TRBD2 is a possible D gene (5 bases). This CDR3 region has 15 residues. The V gene's germline CDR1 is ENHRY and CDR2 SYGVKD. V lost 5 bases to trimming and J lost 8 bases, with 19 bases between them. CDR3 in amino acids: CAISRAVPALDEQFF. For the CDR3, the DNA is TGTGCCATCAGTAGAGCGGTGCCGGCGTTAGATGAGCAGTTCTTC.

This clone has a single count. This chain connects TRBV7-9 to TRBJ2-2, with 12 bases lining up with TRBD2. The V and J ends lost 2 bases and 5 bases, in that order; junction bases with no gene match: 3. The CDR3 extends over 16 amino acids. Per germline, CDR1 SEHNR and CDR2 FQNEAQ (reference sequence). The CDR3 is CASSLLAGGVTGELFF. CDR3 coding DNA: TGTGCCAGCAGCTTACTAGCGGGAGGGGTGACCGGGGAGCTGTTTTTT.

The J gene is TRBJ2-7, the V gene TRBV7-9; no firm D call. With 7 bases removed from V and 0 bases from J, the gap between germline ends came to 13 bases. CDR1 is SEHNR and CDR2 is FQNEAQ in the germline V gene (reference sequence). The length of the CDR3 is 14 residues. For the CDR3, the DNA is TGTGCCAGCACCAAGGCGGTTAGCTCCTACGAGCAGTACTTC. Its protein product is CASTKAVSSYEQYF.

V gene TRBV29-1 combines with J gene TRBJ1-2; a weak D match, TRBD1 (5 bases). V was trimmed by 3 bases and J by 8 bases, leaving 10 bases between them. The CDR3 has 11 residues. CDR1 is SQVTM, CDR2 ANQGSEA, per germline. The CDR3 region has the DNA TGCAGCGTTGACAGGGCCGACGGCTACACCTTC. This encodes CSVDRADGYTF.